This is a list of T cell receptor beta chains from one sample in a study of vaccination effects on CD4 cells after COVID-19. Clones were sequenced by immunoSEQ multiplex PCR, and TCRdb holds only the in-frame ones, with some missing. Here the sample spans some 68,000 clones, around 80% being singletons. What these receptors recognize is not known. The material was CD4+ T cells from PBMCs cultured with SARS-CoV-2 spike peptides, obtained before COVID-19 vaccination. Receptors originate from a human donor who received a COVID-19 vaccine. The CDR3 runs from the conserved cysteine through the conserved F or W. Fields, in order: clone size, V gene, D gene, J gene, CDR3 protein, CDR3 DNA. D genes are given only for firm matches. Clone size is not always given. Where it is, it says once, few, many or a class for expanded clones.

abundance: once; v_gene: TRBV5-5; d_gene: .; j_gene: TRBJ1-6; CDR3aa: CASRKWFEGSPLHF; CDR3nt: TGTGCCAGCAGAAAATGGTTCGAAGGGTCACCCCTCCACTTT
abundance: .; v_gene: TRBV10-2; d_gene: .; j_gene: TRBJ2-3; CDR3aa: CASKSVGSTDTQYF; CDR3nt: TGCGCCAGCAAGAGTGTGGGCAGCACAGATACGCAGTATTTT
abundance: .; v_gene: TRBV19; d_gene: .; j_gene: TRBJ1-2; CDR3aa: CASTPTGSYGYTF; CDR3nt: TGTGCCAGTACCCCAACAGGGAGCTATGGCTACACCTTC
abundance: few; v_gene: TRBV5-1; d_gene: TRBD1; j_gene: TRBJ1-6; CDR3aa: CASSLGTGNSPLHF; CDR3nt: TGCGCCAGCAGCTTGGGGACAGGGAACTCACCCCTCCACTTT
abundance: .; v_gene: TRBV21-1; d_gene: .; j_gene: TRBJ2-1; CDR3aa: CASSRGRGGSYNEQFF; CDR3nt: TGTGCCAGCAGCAGGGGGCGGGGTGGTTCCTACAATGAGCAGTTCTTC
abundance: .; v_gene: TRBV7-2; d_gene: TRBD1; j_gene: TRBJ1-2; CDR3aa: CASSSDRTGREGYTF; CDR3nt: TGTGCCAGCAGCTCAGACCGGACAGGGAGGGAAGGCTACACCTTC
abundance: .; v_gene: TRBV7-9; d_gene: .; j_gene: TRBJ2-1; CDR3aa: CASSIWSSYNEQFF; CDR3nt: TGTGCCAGCAGCATATGGAGCTCCTACAATGAGCAGTTCTTC
abundance: .; v_gene: TRBV19; d_gene: .; j_gene: TRBJ2-3; CDR3aa: CASSTLVGASTDTQYF; CDR3nt: TGTGCCAGTAGTACCCTCGTCGGGGCTAGCACAGATACGCAGTATTTT
abundance: .; v_gene: TRBV10-1; d_gene: TRBD2; j_gene: TRBJ2-1; CDR3aa: CASSDLRASGMSSYNEQFF; CDR3nt: TGCGCCAGCAGTGACCTTCGGGCTAGCGGGATGAGCTCCTACAATGAGCAGTTCTTC
abundance: .; v_gene: TRBV4-2; d_gene: .; j_gene: TRBJ2-3; CDR3aa: CASSQDYYTDTQYF; CDR3nt: TGTGCCAGCAGCCAGGACTATTACACAGATACGCAGTATTTT
abundance: .; v_gene: TRBV23-1; d_gene: .; j_gene: TRBJ2-5; CDR3aa: CASRNQETQYF; CDR3nt: TGCGCCAGCAGAAACCAAGAGACCCAGTACTTC
abundance: .; v_gene: TRBV14; d_gene: .; j_gene: TRBJ1-2; CDR3aa: CASSQDQGSGYTF; CDR3nt: TGTGCCAGCAGCCAAGATCAGGGCTCCGGCTACACCTTC
abundance: large; v_gene: TRBV4-3; d_gene: .; j_gene: TRBJ2-2; CDR3aa: CASSRSRLNTGELFF; CDR3nt: TGCGCCAGCAGCCGATCTAGACTAAACACCGGGGAGCTGTTTTTT
abundance: .; v_gene: TRBV30; d_gene: TRBD2; j_gene: TRBJ2-5; CDR3aa: CAWKLAGGYPETQYF; CDR3nt: TGTGCCTGGAAACTAGCGGGGGGCTACCCAGAGACCCAGTACTTC
abundance: .; v_gene: TRBV5-1; d_gene: TRBD1; j_gene: TRBJ2-2; CDR3aa: CASSSQGAAGELFF; CDR3nt: TGCGCCAGCAGCTCGCAGGGGGCGGCCGGGGAGCTGTTTTTT
abundance: .; v_gene: TRBV6-5; d_gene: .; j_gene: TRBJ2-5; CDR3aa: CASSYGERGTQYF; CDR3nt: TGTGCCAGCAGTTACGGGGAGAGGGGGACCCAGTACTTC
abundance: .; v_gene: TRBV20-1; d_gene: TRBD2; j_gene: TRBJ2-3; CDR3aa: CSASAGLAGLGTQYF; CDR3nt: TGCAGTGCTAGTGCCGGACTAGCGGGGTTAGGTACGCAGTATTTT
abundance: .; v_gene: TRBV4-2; d_gene: TRBD1; j_gene: TRBJ2-3; CDR3aa: CASSQRQGAYGDTQYF; CDR3nt: TGTGCCAGCAGCCAACGACAGGGGGCTTACGGAGATACGCAGTATTTT
abundance: .; v_gene: TRBV19; d_gene: .; j_gene: TRBJ2-3; CDR3aa: CASADSPSTDTQYF; CDR3nt: TGTGCCAGCGCGGACAGTCCTAGCACAGATACGCAGTATTTT
abundance: .; v_gene: TRBV12-3/TRBV12-4; d_gene: .; j_gene: TRBJ2-5; CDR3aa: CASSLFETQYF; CDR3nt: TGTGCCAGCAGTTTATTCGAGACCCAGTACTTC
abundance: once; v_gene: TRBV5-6; d_gene: .; j_gene: TRBJ1-2; CDR3aa: CASSLYTGLGGYTF; CDR3nt: TGTGCCAGCAGCTTGTATACAGGGCTGGGGGGCTACACCTTC
abundance: .; v_gene: TRBV7-9; d_gene: .; j_gene: TRBJ1-4; CDR3aa: CASSSDLYEKLFF; CDR3nt: TGTGCCAGCAGCTCAGACTTATATGAAAAACTGTTTTTT
abundance: .; v_gene: TRBV6-5; d_gene: .; j_gene: TRBJ2-5; CDR3aa: CASRQGGGQETQYF; CDR3nt: TGTGCCAGCAGGCAAGGCGGCGGCCAAGAGACCCAGTACTTC
abundance: .; v_gene: TRBV6-6; d_gene: .; j_gene: TRBJ1-5; CDR3aa: CASSYHADQPQHF; CDR3nt: TGTGCCAGCAGTTACCACGCCGATCAGCCCCAGCATTTT
abundance: .; v_gene: TRBV18; d_gene: TRBD1; j_gene: TRBJ2-2; CDR3aa: CASSALGQGNTGELFF; CDR3nt: TGTGCCAGCTCAGCCCTGGGACAGGGCAACACCGGGGAGCTGTTTTTT
abundance: .; v_gene: TRBV10-3; d_gene: .; j_gene: TRBJ1-2; CDR3aa: CAISEGAGYGYTF; CDR3nt: TGTGCCATCAGTGAGGGGGCGGGCTATGGCTACACCTTC
abundance: few; v_gene: TRBV6-5; d_gene: TRBD1; j_gene: TRBJ1-6; CDR3aa: CATGRDSGSPLHF; CDR3nt: TGTGCCACCGGCCGGGACAGTGGATCACCCCTCCACTTT
abundance: .; v_gene: TRBV6-5; d_gene: TRBD1; j_gene: TRBJ1-2; CDR3aa: CASARGRDYGYTF; CDR3nt: TGTGCCAGCGCCAGGGGGCGCGACTATGGCTACACCTTC
abundance: .; v_gene: TRBV2; d_gene: .; j_gene: TRBJ1-1; CDR3aa: CASSEQQGTEAFF; CDR3nt: TGTGCCAGCAGTGAACAGCAGGGCACTGAAGCTTTCTTT
abundance: .; v_gene: TRBV6-6; d_gene: .; j_gene: TRBJ1-2; CDR3aa: CASSNQANYGYTF; CDR3nt: TGTGCCAGCAGTAACCAGGCTAACTATGGCTACACCTTC
abundance: .; v_gene: TRBV20-1; d_gene: .; j_gene: TRBJ1-1; CDR3aa: CSSQENTEAFF; CDR3nt: TGCAGCTCGCAGGAGAACACTGAAGCTTTCTTT
abundance: .; v_gene: TRBV4-1; d_gene: .; j_gene: TRBJ2-1; CDR3aa: CASSQDYWAHEQFF; CDR3nt: TGCGCCAGCAGCCAAGATTACTGGGCTCATGAGCAGTTCTTC
abundance: .; v_gene: TRBV7-2; d_gene: TRBD1; j_gene: TRBJ1-4; CDR3aa: CASSNRRLWDRDLNEKLFF; CDR3nt: TGTGCCAGCAGCAACCGTAGGCTTTGGGACAGGGATCTTAATGAAAAACTGTTTTTT
abundance: once; v_gene: TRBV24-1; d_gene: .; j_gene: TRBJ2-2; CDR3aa: CATSDLRAPNTGELFF; CDR3nt: TGTGCCACCAGTGATCTACGGGCTCCGAACACCGGGGAGCTGTTTTTT
abundance: .; v_gene: TRBV10-3; d_gene: TRBD1; j_gene: TRBJ1-4; CDR3aa: CAISPTGSNEKLFF; CDR3nt: TGTGCCATCAGTCCGACAGGGTCTAATGAAAAACTGTTTTTT
abundance: .; v_gene: TRBV29-1; d_gene: TRBD1; j_gene: TRBJ2-1; CDR3aa: CSVFRTGISYNEQFF; CDR3nt: TGCAGCGTATTTCGGACAGGGATATCGTACAATGAGCAGTTCTTC
abundance: .; v_gene: TRBV5-6; d_gene: .; j_gene: TRBJ1-1; CDR3aa: CASSLGIGIDVATEAFF; CDR3nt: TGTGCCAGCAGCTTGGGTATAGGGATCGATGTGGCCACTGAAGCTTTCTTT
abundance: .; v_gene: TRBV9; d_gene: TRBD2; j_gene: TRBJ2-1; CDR3aa: CASSVEERGTFYNEQFF; CDR3nt: TGTGCCAGCAGCGTAGAGGAGCGGGGGACCTTCTACAATGAGCAGTTCTTC
abundance: .; v_gene: TRBV5-8; d_gene: .; j_gene: TRBJ1-5; CDR3aa: CASSLTKTGNNQPQHF; CDR3nt: TGTGCCAGCAGCTTGACAAAGACGGGAAACAATCAGCCCCAGCATTTT
abundance: .; v_gene: TRBV24-1; d_gene: .; j_gene: TRBJ2-3; CDR3aa: CATSDLLDTDTQYF; CDR3nt: TGTGCCACCAGTGATTTGCTGGACACAGATACGCAGTATTTT
abundance: .; v_gene: TRBV12-3/TRBV12-4; d_gene: TRBD1; j_gene: TRBJ2-5; CDR3aa: CASSSGQSVRYF; CDR3nt: TGTGCCAGCAGTTCGGGACAGAGTGTGAGGTACTTC
abundance: .; v_gene: TRBV5-4; d_gene: .; j_gene: TRBJ1-5; CDR3aa: CASSLGGQIDQPQHF; CDR3nt: TGTGCCAGCAGCTTGGGTGGGCAGATCGATCAGCCCCAGCATTTT
abundance: .; v_gene: TRBV11-1; d_gene: .; j_gene: TRBJ2-2; CDR3aa: CASSLAGQTGELFF; CDR3nt: TGTGCCAGCAGCTTAGCGGGCCAGACCGGGGAGCTGTTTTTT
abundance: .; v_gene: TRBV5-1; d_gene: .; j_gene: TRBJ1-1; CDR3aa: CASSLGSNTEAFF; CDR3nt: TGCGCCAGCAGTCTTGGCAGTAACACTGAAGCTTTCTTT
abundance: .; v_gene: TRBV9; d_gene: .; j_gene: TRBJ2-3; CDR3aa: CASSGGNGADTQYF; CDR3nt: TGTGCCAGCAGCGGGGGGAATGGGGCAGATACGCAGTATTTT